What follows is one TCR beta chain and its context. The method was immunoSEQ multiplex PCR; TCRdb's version includes in-frame clones alone and lacks a portion of them. The sample lists 88,000 or so clones; about 85% were seen once. Trimming cost V 0 bases and J 7 bases, with 13 bases left between them. Looked up from germline, CDR1 is SGHTA and CDR2 is FQGNSA. The CDR3 covers 15 residues. The sample is drawn from a study of blood T cell repertoires in COVID-19. Overall study: In each case, the material was cDNA or gDNA derived from T cells, B-cell-depleted T cells, or PBMCs.

Specimen: peripheral blood. This chain connects TRBV7-2 to TRBJ2-1, with a possible D match to TRBD2 (5 bases). The receptor was isolated from a man aged 55 to 69 with acute or convalescent COVID-19. The CDR3 DNA is TGTGCCAGCAGCTTAGCCGCCCTAGCTTTGAATGAGCAGTTCTTC. Translated: CASSLAALALNEQFF.